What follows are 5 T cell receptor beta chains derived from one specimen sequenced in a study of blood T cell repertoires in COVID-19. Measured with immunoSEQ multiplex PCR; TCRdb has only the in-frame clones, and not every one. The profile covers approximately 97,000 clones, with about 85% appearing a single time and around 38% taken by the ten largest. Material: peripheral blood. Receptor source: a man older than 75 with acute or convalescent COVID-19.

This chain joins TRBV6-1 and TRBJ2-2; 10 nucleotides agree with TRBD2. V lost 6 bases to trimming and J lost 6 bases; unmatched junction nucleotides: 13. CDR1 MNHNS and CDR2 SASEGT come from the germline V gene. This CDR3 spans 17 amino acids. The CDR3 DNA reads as TGTGCCAGCAGAGAACCGGGACTAGCGAGCCACTCCGGGGAGCTGTTTTTT. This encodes CASREPGLASHSGELFF.

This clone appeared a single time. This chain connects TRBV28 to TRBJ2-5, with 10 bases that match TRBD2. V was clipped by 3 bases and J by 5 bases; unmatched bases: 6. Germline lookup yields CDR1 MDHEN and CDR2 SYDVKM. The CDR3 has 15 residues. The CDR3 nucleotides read TGTGCCAGCAGTTTTCTAGCGGGAGCAGGGGAGACCCAGTACTTC. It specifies CASSFLAGAGETQYF.

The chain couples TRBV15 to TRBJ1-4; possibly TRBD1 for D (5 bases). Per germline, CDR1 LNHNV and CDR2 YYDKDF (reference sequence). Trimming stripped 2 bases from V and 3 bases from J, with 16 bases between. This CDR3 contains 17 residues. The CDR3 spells CATSRKGRGSSNEKLFF. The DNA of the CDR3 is TGTGCCACCAGCAGAAAGGGGCGCGGAAGTTCTAATGAAAAACTGTTTTTT.

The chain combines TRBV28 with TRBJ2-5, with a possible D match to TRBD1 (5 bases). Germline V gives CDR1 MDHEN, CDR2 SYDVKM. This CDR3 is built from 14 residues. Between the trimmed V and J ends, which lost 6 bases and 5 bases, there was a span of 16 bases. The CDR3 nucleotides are TGTGCCAGCAGAATGCAGGGTTTTGGGGAGACCCAGTACTTC. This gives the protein CASRMQGFGETQYF.

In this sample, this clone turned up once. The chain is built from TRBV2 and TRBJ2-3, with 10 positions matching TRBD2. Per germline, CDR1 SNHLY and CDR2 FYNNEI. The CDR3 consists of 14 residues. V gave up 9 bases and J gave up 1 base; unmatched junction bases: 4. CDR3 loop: CASRLAGGTDTQYF. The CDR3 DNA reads TGTGCCAGTCGTCTAGCGGGGGGCACAGATACGCAGTATTTT. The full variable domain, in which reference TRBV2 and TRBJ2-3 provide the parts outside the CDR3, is EPEVTQTPSHQVTQMGQEVILRCVPISNHLYFYWYRQILGQKVEFLVSFYNNEISEKSEIFDDQFSVERPDGSNFTLKIRSTKLEDSAMYFCASRLAGGTDTQYFGPGTRLTVL.